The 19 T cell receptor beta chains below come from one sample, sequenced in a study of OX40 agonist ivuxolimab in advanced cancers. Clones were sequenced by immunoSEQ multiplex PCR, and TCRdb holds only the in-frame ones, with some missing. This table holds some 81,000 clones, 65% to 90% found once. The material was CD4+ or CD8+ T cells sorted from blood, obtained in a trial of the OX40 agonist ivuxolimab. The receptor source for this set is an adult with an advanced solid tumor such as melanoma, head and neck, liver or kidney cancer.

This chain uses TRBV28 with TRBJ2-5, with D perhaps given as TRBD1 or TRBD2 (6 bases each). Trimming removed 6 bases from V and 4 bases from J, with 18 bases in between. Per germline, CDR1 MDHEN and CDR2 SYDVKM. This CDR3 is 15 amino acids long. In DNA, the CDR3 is TGTGCCAGCAGCCCACAGGGACTGATGGGAGAGACCCAGTACTTC. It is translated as CASSPQGLMGETQYF. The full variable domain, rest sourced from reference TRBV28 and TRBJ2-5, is DVKVTQSSRYLVKRTGEKVFLECVQDMDHENMFWYRQDPGLGLRLIYFSYDVKMKEKGDIPEGYSVSREKKERFSLILESASTNQTSMYLCASSPQGLMGETQYFGPGTRLLVL.

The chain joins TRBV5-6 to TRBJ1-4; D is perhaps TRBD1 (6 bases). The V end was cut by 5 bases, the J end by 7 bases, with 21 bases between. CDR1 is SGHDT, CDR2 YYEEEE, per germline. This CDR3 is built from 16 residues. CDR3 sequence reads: CASRNTDRPTGEKLFF. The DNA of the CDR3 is TGTGCCAGCAGGAATACAGACAGGCCGACGGGTGAAAAACTGTTTTTT.

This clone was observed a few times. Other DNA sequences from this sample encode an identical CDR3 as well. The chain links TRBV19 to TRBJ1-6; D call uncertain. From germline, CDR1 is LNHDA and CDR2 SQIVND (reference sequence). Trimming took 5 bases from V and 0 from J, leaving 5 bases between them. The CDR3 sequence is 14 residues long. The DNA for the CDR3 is TGTGCCAGTAGTGGGAGCTCCTATAATTCACCCCTCCACTTT. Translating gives CASSGSSYNSPLHF.

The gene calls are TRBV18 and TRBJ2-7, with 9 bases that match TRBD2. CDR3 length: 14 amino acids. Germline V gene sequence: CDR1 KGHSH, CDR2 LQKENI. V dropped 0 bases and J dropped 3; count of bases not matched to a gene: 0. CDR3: CASSPPSGGYEQYF. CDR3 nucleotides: TGTGCCAGCTCACCACCTAGCGGGGGCTACGAGCAGTACTTC.

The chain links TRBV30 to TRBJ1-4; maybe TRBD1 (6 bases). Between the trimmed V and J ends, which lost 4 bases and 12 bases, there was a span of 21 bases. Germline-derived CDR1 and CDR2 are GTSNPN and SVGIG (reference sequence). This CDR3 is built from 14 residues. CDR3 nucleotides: TGTGCCTGGAATGACTGGCGGACACCAGGGGAACTGTTTTTT. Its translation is CAWNDWRTPGELFF. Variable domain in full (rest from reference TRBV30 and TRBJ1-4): SQTIHQWPATLVQPVGSPLSLECTVEGTSNPNLYWYRQAAGRGLQLLFYSVGIGQISSEVPQNLSASRPQDRQFILSSKKLLLSDSGFYLCAWNDWRTPGELFFGSGTQLSVL.

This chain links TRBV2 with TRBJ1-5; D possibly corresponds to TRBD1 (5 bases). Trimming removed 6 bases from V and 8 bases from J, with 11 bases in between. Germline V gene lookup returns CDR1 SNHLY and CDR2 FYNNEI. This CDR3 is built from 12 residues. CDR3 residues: CASRYGQEPQHF. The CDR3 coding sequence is TGTGCCAGCAGATACGGACAAGAGCCCCAGCATTTT.

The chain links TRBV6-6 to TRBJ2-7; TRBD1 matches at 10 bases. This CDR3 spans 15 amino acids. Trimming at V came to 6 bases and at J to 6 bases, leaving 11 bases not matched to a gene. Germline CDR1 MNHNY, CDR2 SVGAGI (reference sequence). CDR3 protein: CASRPTGTGASEQYF. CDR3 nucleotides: TGTGCCAGCAGGCCGACTGGGACAGGGGCCAGCGAGCAGTACTTC.

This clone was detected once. The CDR3 spells CASRTGDYGYTF. The CDR3 nucleotides are TGTGCCAGCCGGACAGGAGACTATGGCTACACCTTC. The chain links TRBV2 to TRBJ1-2, with TRBD1 identical over 7 bases. The CDR3 has 12 amino acids. The germline V gene encodes CDR1 SNHLY and CDR2 FYNNEI. V was clipped by 8 bases and J by 3 bases; unmatched bases: 3.

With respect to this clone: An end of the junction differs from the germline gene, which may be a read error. CDR3 nucleotide sequence: TGTGCCATCAGTGAACCAGGTAATCGGCCCCAGCATTTT. Translation: CAISEPGNRPQHF. V usage is TRBV10-3 and J usage is TRBJ1-5; D remains ambiguous. CDR1 is ENHRY and CDR2 is SYGVKD in the germline V gene. This CDR3 region has 13 residues.

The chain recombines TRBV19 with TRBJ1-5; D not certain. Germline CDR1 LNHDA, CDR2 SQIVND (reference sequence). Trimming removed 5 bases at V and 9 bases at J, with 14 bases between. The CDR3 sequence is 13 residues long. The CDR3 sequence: CASSDGIERPQHF. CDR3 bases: TGTGCCAGTAGTGATGGGATTGAGAGGCCCCAGCATTTT. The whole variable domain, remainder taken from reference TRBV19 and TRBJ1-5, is DGGITQSPKYLFRKEGQNVTLSCEQNLNHDAMYWYRQDPGQGLRLIYYSQIVNDFQKGDIAEGYSVSREKKESFPLTVTSAQKNPTAFYLCASSDGIERPQHFGDGTRLSIL.

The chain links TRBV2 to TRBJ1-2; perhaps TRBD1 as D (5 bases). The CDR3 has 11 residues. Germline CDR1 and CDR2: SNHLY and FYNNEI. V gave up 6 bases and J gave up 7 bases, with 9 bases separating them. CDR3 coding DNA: TGTGCCAGCAGAGCGGGGCCTGGCTACACCTTC. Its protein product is CASRAGPGYTF.

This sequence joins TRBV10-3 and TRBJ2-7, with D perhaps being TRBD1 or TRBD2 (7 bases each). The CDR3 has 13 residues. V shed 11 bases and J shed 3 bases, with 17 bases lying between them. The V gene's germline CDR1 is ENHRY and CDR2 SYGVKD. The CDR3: CAAQGEGNYEQYF. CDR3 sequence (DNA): TGTGCCGCCCAGGGGGAGGGAAACTACGAGCAGTACTTC.

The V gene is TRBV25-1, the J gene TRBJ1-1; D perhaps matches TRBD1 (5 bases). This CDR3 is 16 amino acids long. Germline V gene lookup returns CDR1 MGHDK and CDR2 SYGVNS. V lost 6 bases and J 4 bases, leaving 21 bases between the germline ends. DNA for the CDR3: TGTGCCAGCAGCGGCAGGGAAGTTCGCGGAATCACTGAAGCTTTCTTT. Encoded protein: CASSGREVRGITEAFF.

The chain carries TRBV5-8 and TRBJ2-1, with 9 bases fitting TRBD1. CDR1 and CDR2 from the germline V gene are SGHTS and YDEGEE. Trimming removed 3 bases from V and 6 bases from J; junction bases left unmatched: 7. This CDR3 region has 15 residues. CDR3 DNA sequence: TGTGCCAGCAGCTCCCTGGGGACAGGGAGCAATGAGCAGTTCTTC. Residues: CASSSLGTGSNEQFF.

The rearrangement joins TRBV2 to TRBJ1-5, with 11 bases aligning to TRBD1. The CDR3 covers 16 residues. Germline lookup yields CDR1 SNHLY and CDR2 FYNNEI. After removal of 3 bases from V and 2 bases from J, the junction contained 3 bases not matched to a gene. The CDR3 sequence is CASSEDRGLGNQPQHF. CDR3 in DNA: TGTGCCAGCAGTGAGGACAGGGGGCTAGGCAATCAGCCCCAGCATTTT.

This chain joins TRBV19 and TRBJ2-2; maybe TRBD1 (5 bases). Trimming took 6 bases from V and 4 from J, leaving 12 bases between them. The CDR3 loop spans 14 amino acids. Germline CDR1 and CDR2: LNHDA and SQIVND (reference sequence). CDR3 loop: CASRQQDGTGELFF. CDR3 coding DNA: TGTGCCAGTAGGCAACAGGATGGCACCGGGGAGCTGTTTTTT.

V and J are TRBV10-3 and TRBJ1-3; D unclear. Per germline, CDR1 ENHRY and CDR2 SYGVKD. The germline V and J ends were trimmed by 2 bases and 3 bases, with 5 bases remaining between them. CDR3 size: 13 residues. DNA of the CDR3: TGTGCCATCAGTGAGGGCCTTGGAAACACCATATATTTT. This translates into CAISEGLGNTIYF.

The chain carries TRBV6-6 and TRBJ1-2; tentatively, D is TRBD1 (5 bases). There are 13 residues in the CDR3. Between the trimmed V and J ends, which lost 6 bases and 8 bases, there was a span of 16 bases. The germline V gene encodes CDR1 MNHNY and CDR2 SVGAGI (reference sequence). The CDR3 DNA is TGTGCCAGCAGGGGACTAGACGCCAGCGGCTACACCTTC. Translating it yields CASRGLDASGYTF.

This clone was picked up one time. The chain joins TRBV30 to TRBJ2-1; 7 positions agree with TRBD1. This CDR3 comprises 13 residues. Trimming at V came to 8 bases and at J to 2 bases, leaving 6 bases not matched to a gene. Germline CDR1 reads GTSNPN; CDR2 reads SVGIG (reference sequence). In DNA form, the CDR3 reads TGTGCCGGTCGGCAGGGGGCCTACAATGAGCAGTTCTTC. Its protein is CAGRQGAYNEQFF.